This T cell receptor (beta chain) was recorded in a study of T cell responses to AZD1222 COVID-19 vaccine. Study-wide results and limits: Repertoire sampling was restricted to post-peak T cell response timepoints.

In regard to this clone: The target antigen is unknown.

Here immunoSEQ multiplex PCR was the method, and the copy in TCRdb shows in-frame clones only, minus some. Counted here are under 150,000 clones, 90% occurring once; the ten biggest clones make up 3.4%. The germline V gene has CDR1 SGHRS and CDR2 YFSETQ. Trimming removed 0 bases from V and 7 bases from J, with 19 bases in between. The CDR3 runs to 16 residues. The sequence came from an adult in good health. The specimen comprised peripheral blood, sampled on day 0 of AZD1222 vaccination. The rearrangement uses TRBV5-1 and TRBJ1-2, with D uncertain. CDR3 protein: CASSLAWTPRPSGYTF. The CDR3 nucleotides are TGCGCCAGCAGCTTGGCCTGGACGCCCCGGCCGTCTGGCTACACCTTC.